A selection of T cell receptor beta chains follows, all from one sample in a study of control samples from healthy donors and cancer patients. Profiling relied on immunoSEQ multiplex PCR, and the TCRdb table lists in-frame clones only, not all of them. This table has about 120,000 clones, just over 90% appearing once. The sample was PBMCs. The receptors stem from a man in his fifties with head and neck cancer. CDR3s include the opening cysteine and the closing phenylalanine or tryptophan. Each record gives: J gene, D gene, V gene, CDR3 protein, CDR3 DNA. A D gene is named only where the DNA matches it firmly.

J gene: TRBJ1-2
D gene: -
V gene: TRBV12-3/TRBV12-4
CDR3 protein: CASSPRQIYGYTF
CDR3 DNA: TGTGCCAGCAGCCCAAGACAGATCTATGGCTACACCTTC

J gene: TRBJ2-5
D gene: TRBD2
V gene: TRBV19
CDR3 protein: CASSIEVSGGRETQYF
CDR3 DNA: TGTGCCAGTAGTATAGAAGTTAGCGGGGGACGGGAGACCCAGTACTTC

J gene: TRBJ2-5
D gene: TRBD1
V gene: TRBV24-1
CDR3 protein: CATSDLAGTGEETQYF
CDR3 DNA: TGTGCCACCAGTGACCTCGCCGGGACAGGGGAAGAGACCCAGTACTTC

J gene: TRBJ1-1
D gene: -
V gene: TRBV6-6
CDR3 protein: CASRHDDNTEAFF
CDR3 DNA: TGTGCCAGCAGGCACGACGACAACACTGAAGCTTTCTTT

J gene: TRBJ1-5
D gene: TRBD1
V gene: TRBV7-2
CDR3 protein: CASSFGTGEPQHF
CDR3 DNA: TGTGCCAGCAGCTTTGGGACAGGGGAGCCCCAGCATTTT

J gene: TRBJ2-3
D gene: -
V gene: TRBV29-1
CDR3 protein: CSVARDTDTQYF
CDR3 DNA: TGCAGCGTTGCCCGGGACACAGATACGCAGTATTTT

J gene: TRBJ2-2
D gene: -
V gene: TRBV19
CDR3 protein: CASSYGGELFF
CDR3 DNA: TGTGCCAGTAGTTATGGCGGGGAGCTGTTTTTT

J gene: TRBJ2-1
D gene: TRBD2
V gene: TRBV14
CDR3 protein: CASSATSGGVNEQFF
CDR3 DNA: TGTGCCAGCAGCGCGACTAGCGGGGGGGTGAATGAGCAGTTCTTC

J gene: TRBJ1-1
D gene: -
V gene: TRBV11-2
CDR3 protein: CASSLGIRNTEAFF
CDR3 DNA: TGTGCCAGCAGCTTGGGCATAAGGAACACTGAAGCTTTCTTT

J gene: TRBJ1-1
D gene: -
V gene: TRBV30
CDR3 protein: CAWSSITSRENTEAFF
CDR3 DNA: TGTGCCTGGAGTTCGATCACGTCGAGGGAGAACACTGAAGCTTTCTTT

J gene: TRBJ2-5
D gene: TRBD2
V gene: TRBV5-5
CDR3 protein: CASSTHVGTSGGETQYF
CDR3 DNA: TGTGCCAGCAGCACCCACGTCGGGACTAGCGGGGGTGAGACCCAGTACTTC

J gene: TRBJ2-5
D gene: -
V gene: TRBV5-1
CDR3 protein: CASSLDQETQYF
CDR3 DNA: TGCGCCAGCAGCCTGGATCAAGAGACCCAGTACTTC

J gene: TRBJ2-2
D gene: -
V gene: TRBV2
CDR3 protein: CASSDPPGELFF
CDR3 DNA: TGTGCCAGCAGTGACCCCCCCGGGGAGCTGTTTTTT